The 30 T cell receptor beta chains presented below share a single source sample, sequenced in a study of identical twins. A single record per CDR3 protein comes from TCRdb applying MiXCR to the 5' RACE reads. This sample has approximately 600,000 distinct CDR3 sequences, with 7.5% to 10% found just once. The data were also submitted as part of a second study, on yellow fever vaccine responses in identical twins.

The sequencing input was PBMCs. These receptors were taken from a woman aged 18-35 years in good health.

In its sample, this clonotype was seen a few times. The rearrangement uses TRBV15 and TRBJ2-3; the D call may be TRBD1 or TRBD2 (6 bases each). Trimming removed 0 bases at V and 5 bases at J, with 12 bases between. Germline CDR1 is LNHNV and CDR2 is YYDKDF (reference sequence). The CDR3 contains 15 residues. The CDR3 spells CATSRDFRGLDTQYF. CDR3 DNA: TGTGCCACCAGCAGAGATTTCAGGGGACTAGATACGCAGTATTTT.

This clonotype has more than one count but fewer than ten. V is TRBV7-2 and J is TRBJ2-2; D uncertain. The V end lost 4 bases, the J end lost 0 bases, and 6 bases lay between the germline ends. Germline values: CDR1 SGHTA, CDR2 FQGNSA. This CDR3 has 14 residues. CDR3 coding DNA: TGTGCCAGCAGCTACCGGCCGAACACCGGGGAGCTGTTTTTT. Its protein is CASSYRPNTGELFF.

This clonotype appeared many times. The CDR3 DNA reads as TGTGCCAGCAGTGAGCTAGCGGGGGAAGAGACCCAGTACTTC. As protein: CASSELAGEETQYF. J is TRBJ2-5 and V is TRBV2, with 10 nucleotides matching TRBD2. After removal of 3 bases from V and 3 bases from J, the junction contained 1 base not matched to a gene. The germline CDR1 and CDR2 sequences are SNHLY and FYNNEI. The CDR3 totals 14 residues. Drawing the rest from reference TRBV2 and TRBJ2-5, the complete variable domain is EPEVTQTPSHQVTQMGQEVILRCVPISNHLYFYWYRQILGQKVEFLVSFYNNEISEKSEIFDDQFSVERPDGSNFTLKIRSTKLEDSAMYFCASSELAGEETQYFGPGTRLLVL.

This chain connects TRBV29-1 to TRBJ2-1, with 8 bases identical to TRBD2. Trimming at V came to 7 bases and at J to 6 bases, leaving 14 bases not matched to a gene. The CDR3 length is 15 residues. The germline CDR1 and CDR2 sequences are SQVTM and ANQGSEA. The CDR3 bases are TGCAGCGGACTTCACCCGGGGGGGTATAGCAATGAGCAGTTCTTC. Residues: CSGLHPGGYSNEQFF.

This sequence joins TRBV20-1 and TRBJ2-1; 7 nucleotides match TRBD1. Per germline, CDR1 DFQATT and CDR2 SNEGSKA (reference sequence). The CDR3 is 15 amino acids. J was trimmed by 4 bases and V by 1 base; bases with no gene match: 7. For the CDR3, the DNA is TGCAGTGCTAGAGTTTTGACAGGGCGATACAATGAGCAGTTCTTC. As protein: CSARVLTGRYNEQFF.

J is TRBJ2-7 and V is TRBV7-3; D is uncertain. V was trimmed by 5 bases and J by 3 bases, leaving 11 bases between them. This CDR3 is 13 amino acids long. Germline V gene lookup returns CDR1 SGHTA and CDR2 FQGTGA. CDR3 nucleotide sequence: TGTGCCAGCAGCCCCTCTATTGGCTACGAGCAGTACTTC. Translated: CASSPSIGYEQYF.

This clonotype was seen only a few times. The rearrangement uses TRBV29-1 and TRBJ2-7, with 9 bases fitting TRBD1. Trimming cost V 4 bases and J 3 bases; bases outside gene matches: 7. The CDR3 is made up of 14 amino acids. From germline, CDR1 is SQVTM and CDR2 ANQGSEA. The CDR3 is CSVVGQGLGYEQYF. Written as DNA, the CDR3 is TGCAGCGTTGTGGGACAGGGTCTCGGCTACGAGCAGTACTTC.

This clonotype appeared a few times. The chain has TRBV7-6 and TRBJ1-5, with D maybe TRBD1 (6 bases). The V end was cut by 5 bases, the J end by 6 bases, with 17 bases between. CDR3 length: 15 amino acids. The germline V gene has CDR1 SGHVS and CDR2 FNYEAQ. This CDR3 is CASSLKQGSSQPQHF. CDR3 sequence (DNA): TGTGCCAGCAGCCTAAAACAGGGTTCGAGTCAGCCCCAGCATTTT.

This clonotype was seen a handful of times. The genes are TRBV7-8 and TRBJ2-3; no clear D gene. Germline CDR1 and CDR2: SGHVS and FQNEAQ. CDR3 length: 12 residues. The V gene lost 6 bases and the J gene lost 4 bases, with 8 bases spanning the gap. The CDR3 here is CASRSRPDTQYF. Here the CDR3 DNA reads TGTGCCAGCAGGTCACGGCCAGATACGCAGTATTTT.

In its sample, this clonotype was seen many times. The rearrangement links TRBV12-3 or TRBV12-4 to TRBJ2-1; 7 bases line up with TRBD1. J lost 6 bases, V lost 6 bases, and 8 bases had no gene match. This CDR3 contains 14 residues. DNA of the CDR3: TGTGCCAGCAGCCGGGACAGTAGGGGCAATGAGCAGTTCTTC. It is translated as CASSRDSRGNEQFF.

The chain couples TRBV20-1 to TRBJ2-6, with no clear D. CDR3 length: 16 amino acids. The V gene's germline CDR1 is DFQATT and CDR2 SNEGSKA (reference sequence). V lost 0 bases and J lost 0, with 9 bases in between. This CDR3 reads CSARDVGSSGANVLTF. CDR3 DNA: TGCAGTGCTAGAGATGTAGGGTCCTCTGGGGCCAACGTCCTGACTTTC.

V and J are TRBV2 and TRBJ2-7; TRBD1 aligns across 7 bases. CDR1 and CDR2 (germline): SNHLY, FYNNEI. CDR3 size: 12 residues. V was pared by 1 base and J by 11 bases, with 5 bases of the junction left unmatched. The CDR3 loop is CASSEGQGVEYF. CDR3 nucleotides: TGTGCCAGCAGTGAAGGGCAGGGGGTAGAGTACTTC.

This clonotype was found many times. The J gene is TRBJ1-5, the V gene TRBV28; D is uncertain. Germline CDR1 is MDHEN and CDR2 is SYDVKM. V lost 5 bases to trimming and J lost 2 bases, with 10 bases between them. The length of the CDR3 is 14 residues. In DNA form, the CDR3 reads TGTGCCAGCAGTCTCCCCTCGGGCAATCAGCCCCAGCATTTT. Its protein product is CASSLPSGNQPQHF.

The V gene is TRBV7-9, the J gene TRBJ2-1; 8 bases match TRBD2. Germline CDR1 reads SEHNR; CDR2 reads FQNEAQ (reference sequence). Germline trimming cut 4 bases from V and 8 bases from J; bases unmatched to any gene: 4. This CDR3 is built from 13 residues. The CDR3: CASSSRTSYEQFF. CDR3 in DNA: TGTGCCAGCAGCTCCCGGACTAGCTATGAGCAGTTCTTC. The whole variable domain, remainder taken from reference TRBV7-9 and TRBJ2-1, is DTGVSQNPRHKITKRGQNVTFRCDPISEHNRLYWYRQTLGQGPEFLTYFQNEAQLEKSRLLSDRFSAERPKGSFSTLEIQRTEQGDSAMYLCASSSRTSYEQFFGPGTRLTVL.

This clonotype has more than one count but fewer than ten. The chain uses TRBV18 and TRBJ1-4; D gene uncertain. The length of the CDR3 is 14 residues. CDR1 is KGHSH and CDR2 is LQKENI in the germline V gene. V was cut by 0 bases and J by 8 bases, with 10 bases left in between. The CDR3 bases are TGTGCCAGCTCACCACCTGGACGCGGGGAAAAACTGTTTTTT. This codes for CASSPPGRGEKLFF.

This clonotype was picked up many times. The CDR3 is CSVGASGSYEQYF. The CDR3 DNA reads TGCAGCGTTGGGGCTAGCGGATCCTACGAGCAGTACTTC. V usage is TRBV29-1 and J usage is TRBJ2-7, with TRBD2 matching 7 bases. The CDR3 covers 13 residues. Germline V lookup: CDR1 SQVTM, CDR2 ANQGSEA. V was pared by 4 bases and J by 1 base, with 4 bases of the junction left unmatched.

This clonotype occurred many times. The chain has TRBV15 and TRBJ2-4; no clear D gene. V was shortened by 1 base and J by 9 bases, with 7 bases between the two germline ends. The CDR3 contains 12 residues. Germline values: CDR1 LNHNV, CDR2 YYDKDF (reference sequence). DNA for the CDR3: TGTGCCACCAGCAGAGCAGGCGTCATTCAGTACTTC. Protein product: CATSRAGVIQYF.

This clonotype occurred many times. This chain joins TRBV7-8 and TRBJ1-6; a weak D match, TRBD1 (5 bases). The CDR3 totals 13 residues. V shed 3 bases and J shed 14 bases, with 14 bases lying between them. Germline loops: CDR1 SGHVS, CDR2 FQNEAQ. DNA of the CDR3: TGTGCCAGCAGCTTGGACACGCGTGAGGCCCTCCACTTT. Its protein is CASSLDTREALHF. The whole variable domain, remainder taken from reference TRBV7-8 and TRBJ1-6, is GAGVSQSPRYKVAKRGQDVALRCDPISGHVSLFWYQQALGQGPEFLTYFQNEAQLDKSGLPSDRFFAERPEGSVSTLKIQRTQQEDSAVYLCASSLDTREALHFGNGTRLTVT.

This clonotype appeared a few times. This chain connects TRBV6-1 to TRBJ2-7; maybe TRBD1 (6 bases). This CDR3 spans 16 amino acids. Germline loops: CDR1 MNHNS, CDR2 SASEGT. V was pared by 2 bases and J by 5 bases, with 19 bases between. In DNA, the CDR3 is TGTGCCAGCAGTGAACCAGGTGCGAGGGGGATCAACGAGCAGTACTTC. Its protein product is CASSEPGARGINEQYF.

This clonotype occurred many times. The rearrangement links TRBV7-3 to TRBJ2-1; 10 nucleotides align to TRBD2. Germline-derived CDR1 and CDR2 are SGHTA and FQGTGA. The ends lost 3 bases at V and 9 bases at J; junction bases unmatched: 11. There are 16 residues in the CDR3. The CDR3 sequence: CASSLQGGTSAPEQFF. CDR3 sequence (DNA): TGTGCCAGCAGCTTGCAGGGCGGGACTAGCGCTCCTGAGCAGTTCTTC.

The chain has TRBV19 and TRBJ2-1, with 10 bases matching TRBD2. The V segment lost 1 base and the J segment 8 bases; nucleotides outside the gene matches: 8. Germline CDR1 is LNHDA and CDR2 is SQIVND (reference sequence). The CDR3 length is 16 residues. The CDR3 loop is CASSIVSSGSRDEQFF. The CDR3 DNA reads TGTGCCAGTAGTATAGTTTCTAGCGGGAGTCGGGATGAGCAGTTCTTC.

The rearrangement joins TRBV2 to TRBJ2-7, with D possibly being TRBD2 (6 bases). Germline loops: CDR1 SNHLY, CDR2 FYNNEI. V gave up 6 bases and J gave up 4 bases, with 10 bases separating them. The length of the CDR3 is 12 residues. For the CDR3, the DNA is TGTGCCAGCAGGGGGGGTGTTTACGAGCAGTACTTC. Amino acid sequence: CASRGGVYEQYF. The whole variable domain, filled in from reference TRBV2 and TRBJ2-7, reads EPEVTQTPSHQVTQMGQEVILRCVPISNHLYFYWYRQILGQKVEFLVSFYNNEISEKSEIFDDQFSVERPDGSNFTLKIRSTKLEDSAMYFCASRGGVYEQYFGPGTRLTVT.

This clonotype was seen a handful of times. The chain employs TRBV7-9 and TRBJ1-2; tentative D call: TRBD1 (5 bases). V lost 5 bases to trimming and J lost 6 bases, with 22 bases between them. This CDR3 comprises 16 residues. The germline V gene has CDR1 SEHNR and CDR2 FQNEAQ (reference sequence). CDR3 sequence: CASSPLMGPGWNGYTF. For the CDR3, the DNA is TGTGCCAGCAGCCCCCTGATGGGGCCAGGGTGGAATGGCTACACCTTC.

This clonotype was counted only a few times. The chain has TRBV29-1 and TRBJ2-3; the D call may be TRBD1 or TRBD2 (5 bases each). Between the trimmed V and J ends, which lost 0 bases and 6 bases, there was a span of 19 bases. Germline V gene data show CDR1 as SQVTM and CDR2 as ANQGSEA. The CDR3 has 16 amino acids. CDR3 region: CSVEEEGRKTTDTQYF. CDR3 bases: TGCAGCGTTGAAGAAGAGGGACGAAAGACTACGGATACGCAGTATTTT.

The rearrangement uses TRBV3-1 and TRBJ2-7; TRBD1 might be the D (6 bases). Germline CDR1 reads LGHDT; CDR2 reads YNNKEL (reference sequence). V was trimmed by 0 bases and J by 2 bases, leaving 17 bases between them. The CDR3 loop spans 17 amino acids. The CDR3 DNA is TGTGCCAGCAGCCAAGACGTGGACAGCATACCCCCCTACGAGCAGTACTTC. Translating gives CASSQDVDSIPPYEQYF.

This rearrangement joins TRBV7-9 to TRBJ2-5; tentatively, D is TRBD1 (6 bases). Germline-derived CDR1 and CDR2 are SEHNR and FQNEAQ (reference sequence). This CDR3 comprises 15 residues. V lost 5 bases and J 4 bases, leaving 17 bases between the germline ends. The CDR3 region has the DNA TGTGCCAGCAGCCCTCGGACAGCCTTTCTAGAGACCCAGTACTTC. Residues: CASSPRTAFLETQYF.

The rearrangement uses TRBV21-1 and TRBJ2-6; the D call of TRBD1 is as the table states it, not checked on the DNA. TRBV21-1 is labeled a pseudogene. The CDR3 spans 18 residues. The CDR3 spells CASSVPPGQLNGANVLTF. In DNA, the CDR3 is TGTGCCAGCAGCGTTCCGCCGGGACAGCTAAATGGGGCCAACGTCCTGACTTTC.

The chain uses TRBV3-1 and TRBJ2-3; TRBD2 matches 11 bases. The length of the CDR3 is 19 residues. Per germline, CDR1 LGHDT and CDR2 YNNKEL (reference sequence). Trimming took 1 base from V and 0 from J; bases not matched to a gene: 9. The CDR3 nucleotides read TGTGCCAGCAGCCAAGTGGGGCTAGCGGGGGGCCCTAGCACAGATACGCAGTATTTT. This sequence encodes CASSQVGLAGGPSTDTQYF.

CDR3 region: CASSEGSRGPYEQYF. The CDR3 DNA reads TGTGCCAGCAGTGAAGGGAGCAGGGGGCCCTACGAGCAGTACTTC. The rearrangement uses TRBV2 and TRBJ2-7, with 8 bases fitting TRBD1. Trimming took 1 base from V and 2 from J; bases not matched to a gene: 4. Per the germline V gene, CDR1 is SNHLY and CDR2 is FYNNEI. The CDR3 contains 15 residues.

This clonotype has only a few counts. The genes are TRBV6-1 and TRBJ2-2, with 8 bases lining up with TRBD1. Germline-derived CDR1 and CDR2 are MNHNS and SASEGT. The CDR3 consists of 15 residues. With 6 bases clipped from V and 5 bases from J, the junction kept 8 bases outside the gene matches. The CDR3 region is CASRTDRGGTGELFF. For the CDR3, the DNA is TGTGCCAGCAGAACCGACAGGGGTGGAACCGGGGAGCTGTTTTTT.